The following is a T cell receptor (beta chain) sequence with its context. This CDR3 spans 11 amino acids. With 4 bases removed from V and 3 bases from J, the gap between germline ends came to 4 bases. Germline V gene lookup returns CDR1 MDHEN and CDR2 SYDVKM. The repertoire was sequenced with immunoSEQ multiplex PCR; TCRdb's copy has only in-frame clones and lacks some. The sample holds approximately 80,000 clones, about 91% seen once. The data were taken from a study of OX40 agonist ivuxolimab in advanced cancers. The receptor's source is an adult with an advanced solid tumor such as melanoma, head and neck, liver or kidney cancer. This material consisted of CD4+ or CD8+ T cells sorted from blood, taken in a trial of the OX40 agonist ivuxolimab. The chain links TRBV28 to TRBJ2-7; D gene unclear. CDR3 sequence reads: CASSWNYEQYF. The CDR3 coding sequence is TGTGCCAGCAGTTGGAACTACGAGCAGTACTTC.